Listed here is a single T cell receptor beta chain. This record comes from a study of blood T cell repertoires in COVID-19. Turning to the study itself: Samples representing acute and convalescent COVID-19 were sourced from the United States, Italy and Spain. PBMCs, B-cell-depleted T cells, or T cells provided the cDNA or gDNA that made up the material.

Profiled with immunoSEQ multiplex PCR; TCRdb holds only in-frame clones, not every one. This sample has more than 300,000 clones, with around 86% found just once. Categorization into cohorts depended on clinical history that participants reported. Donors in Cohort 3 counted as recovered after two negative PCRs, clearance, or symptom resolution. The germline V and J ends were trimmed by 0 bases and 4 bases, with 17 bases remaining between them. This CDR3 contains 17 residues. The V gene's germline CDR1 is SGHNT and CDR2 YYREEE (reference sequence). The clonotype originates from a woman between 18 and 29 years old who had recovered from COVID-19. V is TRBV5-4 and J is TRBJ1-3; D is unresolved. The sample taken for sequencing was PBMCs or T cells enriched from blood (not recorded which). This CDR3 reads CASSLGPGRQGGNTIYF. The CDR3 bases are TGTGCCAGCAGCTTGGGACCAGGCCGACAAGGCGGAAACACCATATATTTT. The full variable domain, in which reference TRBV5-4 and TRBJ1-3 provide the parts outside the CDR3, is ETGVTQSPTHLIKTRGQQVTLRCSSQSGHNTVSWYQQALGQGPQFIFQYYREEENGRGNFPPRFSGLQFPNYSSELNVNALELDDSALYLCASSLGPGRQGGNTIYFGEGSWLTVV.